The sample holds many counts of the clone carrying this T cell receptor (beta chain). These data come from a study of neurological immune-mediated disorders. TCRdb itself ran the 5' RACE reads through MiXCR, one entry per CDR3 protein. The sample carries about 66,000 distinct CDR3 sequences, around 3.9% recorded once. The CDR3 covers 14 residues. V shed 0 bases, J shed 3 bases, and the junction held 1 base outside the gene matches. Germline CDR1 and CDR2: SGHRS and YFSETQ. Sequencing used PBMCs. The receptor comes from a man in his thirties or forties with multiple sclerosis. The chain uses TRBV5-1 and TRBJ2-7; 9 bases fit TRBD2. CDR3 in DNA: TGCGCCAGCAGCTTGGGCGGGGGGGACTACGAGCAGTACTTC. Protein sequence: CASSLGGGDYEQYF. The full variable domain, in which reference TRBV5-1 and TRBJ2-7 provide the parts outside the CDR3, is KAGVTQTPRYLIKTRGQQVTLSCSPISGHRSVSWYQQTPGQGLQFLFEYFSETQRNKGNFPGRFSGRQFSNSRSEMNVSTLELGDSALYLCASSLGGGDYEQYFGPGTRLTVT.